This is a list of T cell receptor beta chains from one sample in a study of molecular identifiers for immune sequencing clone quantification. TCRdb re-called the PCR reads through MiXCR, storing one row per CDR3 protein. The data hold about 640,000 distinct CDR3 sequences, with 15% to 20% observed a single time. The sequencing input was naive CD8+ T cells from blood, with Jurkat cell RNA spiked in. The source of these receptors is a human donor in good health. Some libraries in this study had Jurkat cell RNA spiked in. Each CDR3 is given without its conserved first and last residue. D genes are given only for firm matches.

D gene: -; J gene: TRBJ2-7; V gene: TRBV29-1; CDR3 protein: SVVRGYEQY
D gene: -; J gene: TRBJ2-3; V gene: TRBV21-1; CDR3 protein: ASSIGLAGRYTQY
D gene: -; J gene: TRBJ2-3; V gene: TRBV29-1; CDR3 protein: SVEDAGSTDTQY
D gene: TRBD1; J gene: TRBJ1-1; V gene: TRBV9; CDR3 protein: ASSVEGTGNTEAF
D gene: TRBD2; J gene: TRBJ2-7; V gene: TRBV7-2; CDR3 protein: ASSLTGTSYEQY
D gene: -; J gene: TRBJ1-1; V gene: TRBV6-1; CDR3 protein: ASSDRYTGAF
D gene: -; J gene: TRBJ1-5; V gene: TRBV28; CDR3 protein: ASSLEFRGNQPQH
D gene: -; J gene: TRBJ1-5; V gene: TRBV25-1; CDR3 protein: ASSGYGQPQH
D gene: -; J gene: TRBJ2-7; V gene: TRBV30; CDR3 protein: AWSRVNDEQY
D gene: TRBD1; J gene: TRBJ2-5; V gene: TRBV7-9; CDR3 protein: ASSPSWDRVDQETQY
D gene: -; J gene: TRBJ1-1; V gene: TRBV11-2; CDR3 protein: ASTLVPWDTEAF
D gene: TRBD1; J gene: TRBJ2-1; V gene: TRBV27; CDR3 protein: ASSLTGGLGNEEF
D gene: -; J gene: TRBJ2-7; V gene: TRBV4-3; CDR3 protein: ASSQGMGAWEQY
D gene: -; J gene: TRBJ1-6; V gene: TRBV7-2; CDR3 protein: ASIKGRSYNSPPH
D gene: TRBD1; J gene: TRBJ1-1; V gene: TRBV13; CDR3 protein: ASRKTRGTGIGTEAF
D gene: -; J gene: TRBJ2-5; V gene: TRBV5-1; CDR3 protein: ASSFQYQETQY
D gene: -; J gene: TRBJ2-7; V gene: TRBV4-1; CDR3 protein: ASSQAEGVGEQY
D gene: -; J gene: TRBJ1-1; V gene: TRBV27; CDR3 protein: ASSLSTVYQSTEAF
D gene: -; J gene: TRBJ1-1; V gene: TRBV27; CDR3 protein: ASSQSRGTEAF
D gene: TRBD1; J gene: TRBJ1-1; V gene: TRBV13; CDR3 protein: ASSSGQGEGTEAF
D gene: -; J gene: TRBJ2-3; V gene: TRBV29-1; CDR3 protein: SVEGHISGTDTQY
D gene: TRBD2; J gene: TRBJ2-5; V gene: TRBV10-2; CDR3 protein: ASSDGGLGQETQY
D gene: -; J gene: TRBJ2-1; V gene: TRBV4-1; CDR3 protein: ASSHSSGAYNEQF
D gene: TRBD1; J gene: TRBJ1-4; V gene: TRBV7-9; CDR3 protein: ASMTGINEKLF
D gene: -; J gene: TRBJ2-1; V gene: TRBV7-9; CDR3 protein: AKSSPGNEQF
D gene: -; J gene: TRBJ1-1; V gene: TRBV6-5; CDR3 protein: ASSYSGGALNTEAF
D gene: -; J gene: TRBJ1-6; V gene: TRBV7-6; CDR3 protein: ASSAAYNSPLH
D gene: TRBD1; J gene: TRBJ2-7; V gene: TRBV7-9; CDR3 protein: ASSSGQGALREQY
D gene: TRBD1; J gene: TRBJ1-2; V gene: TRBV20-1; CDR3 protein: SARNPDRDYGYT
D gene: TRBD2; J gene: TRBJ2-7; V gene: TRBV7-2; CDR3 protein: ASSLDPAGVNEQY
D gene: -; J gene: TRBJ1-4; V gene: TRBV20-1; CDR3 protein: SARDYRETNEKLF
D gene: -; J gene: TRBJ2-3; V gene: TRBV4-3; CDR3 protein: ASSQEEQVADTQY
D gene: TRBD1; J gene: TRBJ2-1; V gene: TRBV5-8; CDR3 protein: ASSLGTGGEGDEQF
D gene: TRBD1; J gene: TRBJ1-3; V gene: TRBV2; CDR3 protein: ASSSPRTGTSPGNTIY
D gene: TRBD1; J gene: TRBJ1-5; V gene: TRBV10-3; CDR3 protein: AISDLGQVGQPQH
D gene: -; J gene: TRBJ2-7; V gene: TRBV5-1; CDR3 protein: ASSPVGQSGYHEQY
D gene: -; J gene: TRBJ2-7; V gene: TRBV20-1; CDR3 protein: SARDRTARTYEQY
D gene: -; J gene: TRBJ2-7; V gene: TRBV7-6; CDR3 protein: ASSDLGRSEQY
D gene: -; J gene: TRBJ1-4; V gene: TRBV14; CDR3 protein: ASSQVRLRELF
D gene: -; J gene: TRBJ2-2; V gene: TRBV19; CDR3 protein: ASEMMGAGELF
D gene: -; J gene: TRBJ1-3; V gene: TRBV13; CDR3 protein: ASSFGKGIGNTIY
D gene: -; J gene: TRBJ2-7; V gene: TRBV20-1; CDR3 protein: SALVLGSYEQY
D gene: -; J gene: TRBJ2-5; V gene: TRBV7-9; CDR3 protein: ASSPGALETQY
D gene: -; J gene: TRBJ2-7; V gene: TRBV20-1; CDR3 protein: SAREPPTGPRVEQY